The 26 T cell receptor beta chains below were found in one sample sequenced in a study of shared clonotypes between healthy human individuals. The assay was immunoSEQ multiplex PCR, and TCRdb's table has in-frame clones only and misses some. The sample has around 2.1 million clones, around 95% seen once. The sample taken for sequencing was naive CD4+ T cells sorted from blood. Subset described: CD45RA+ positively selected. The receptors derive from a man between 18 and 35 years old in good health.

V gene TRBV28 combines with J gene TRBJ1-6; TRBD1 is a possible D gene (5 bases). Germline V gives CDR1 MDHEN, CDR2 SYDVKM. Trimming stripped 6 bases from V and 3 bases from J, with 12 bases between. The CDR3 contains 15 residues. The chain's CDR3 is CASRGGTDYNSPLHF. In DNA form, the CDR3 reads TGTGCCAGCAGAGGCGGGACCGACTATAATTCACCCCTCCACTTT.

CDR3 nucleotides: TGCGCCAGCAGCCAGACTGAAGCCACTGAAGCTTTCTTT. Amino acids: CASSQTEATEAFF. This chain links TRBV4-3 with TRBJ1-1; D unclear. The CDR3 loop spans 13 amino acids. Trimming removed 3 bases at V and 4 bases at J, with 9 bases between. Germline loops: CDR1 LGHNA, CDR2 YSLEER.

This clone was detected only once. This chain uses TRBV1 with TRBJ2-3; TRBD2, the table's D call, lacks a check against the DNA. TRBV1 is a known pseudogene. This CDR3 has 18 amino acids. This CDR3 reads CTSSLLAGHNPSTDTQYF. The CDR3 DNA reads TGCACCAGCAGCCTGCTAGCGGGCCATAATCCTAGCACAGATACGCAGTATTTT.

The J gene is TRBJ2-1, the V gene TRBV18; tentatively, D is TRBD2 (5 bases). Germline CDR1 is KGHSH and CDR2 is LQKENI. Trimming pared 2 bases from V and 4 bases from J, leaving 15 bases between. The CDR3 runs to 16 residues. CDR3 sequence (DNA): TGTGCCAGCTCACCAGCGCGGCTGACGGGGTACAATGAGCAGTTCTTC. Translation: CASSPARLTGYNEQFF.

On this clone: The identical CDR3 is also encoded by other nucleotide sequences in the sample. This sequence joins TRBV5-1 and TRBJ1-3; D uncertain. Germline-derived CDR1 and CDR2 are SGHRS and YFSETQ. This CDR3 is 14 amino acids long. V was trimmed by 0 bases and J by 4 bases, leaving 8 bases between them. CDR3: CASSLDEAGNTIYF. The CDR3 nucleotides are TGCGCCAGCAGCTTGGATGAGGCAGGAAACACCATATATTTT.

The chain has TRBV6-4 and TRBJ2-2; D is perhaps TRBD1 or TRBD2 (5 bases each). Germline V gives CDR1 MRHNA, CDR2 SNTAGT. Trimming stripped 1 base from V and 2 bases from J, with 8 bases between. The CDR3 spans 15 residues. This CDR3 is CASSDWDLNTGELFF. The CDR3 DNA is TGTGCCAGCAGTGACTGGGACCTCAACACCGGGGAGCTGTTTTTT.

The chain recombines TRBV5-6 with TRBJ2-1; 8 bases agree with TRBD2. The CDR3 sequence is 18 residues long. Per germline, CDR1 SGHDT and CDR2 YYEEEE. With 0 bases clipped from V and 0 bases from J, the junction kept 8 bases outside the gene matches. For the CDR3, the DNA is TGTGCCAGCAGCTTGGCGGGAGGGCCGCAAAGCTCCTACAATGAGCAGTTCTTC. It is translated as CASSLAGGPQSSYNEQFF.

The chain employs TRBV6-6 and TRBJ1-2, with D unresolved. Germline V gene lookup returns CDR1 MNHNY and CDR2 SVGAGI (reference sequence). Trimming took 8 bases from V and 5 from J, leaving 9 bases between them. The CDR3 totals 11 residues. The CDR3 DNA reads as TGTGCCAGCGGAAGAGATTATGGCTACACCTTC. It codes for CASGRDYGYTF.

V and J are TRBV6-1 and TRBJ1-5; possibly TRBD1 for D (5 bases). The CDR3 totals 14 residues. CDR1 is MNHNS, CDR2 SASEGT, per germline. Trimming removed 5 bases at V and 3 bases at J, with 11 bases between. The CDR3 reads CASSKRDANQPQHF. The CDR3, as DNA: TGTGCCAGCAGTAAACGGGACGCCAATCAGCCCCAGCATTTT.

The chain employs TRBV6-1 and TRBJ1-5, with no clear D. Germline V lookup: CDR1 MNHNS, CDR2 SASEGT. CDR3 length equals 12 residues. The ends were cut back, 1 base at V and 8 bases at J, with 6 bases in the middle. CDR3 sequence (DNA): TGTGCCAGCAGTGAAGTCCGGGAGCCCCAGCATTTT. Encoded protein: CASSEVREPQHF.

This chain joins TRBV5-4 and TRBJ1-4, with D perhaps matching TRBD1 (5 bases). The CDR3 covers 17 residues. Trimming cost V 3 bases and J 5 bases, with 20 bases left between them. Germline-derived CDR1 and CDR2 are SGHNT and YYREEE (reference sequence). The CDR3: CASSSRDRRYKNEKLFF. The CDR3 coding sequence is TGTGCCAGCAGCTCCCGGGACCGACGATACAAAAATGAAAAACTGTTTTTT.

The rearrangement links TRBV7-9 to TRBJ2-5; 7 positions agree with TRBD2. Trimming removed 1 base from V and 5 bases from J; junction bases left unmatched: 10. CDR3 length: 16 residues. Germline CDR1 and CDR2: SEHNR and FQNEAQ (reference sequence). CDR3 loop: CASSLGLAGESETQYF. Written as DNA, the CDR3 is TGTGCCAGCAGCTTAGGATTAGCGGGCGAATCGGAGACCCAGTACTTC.

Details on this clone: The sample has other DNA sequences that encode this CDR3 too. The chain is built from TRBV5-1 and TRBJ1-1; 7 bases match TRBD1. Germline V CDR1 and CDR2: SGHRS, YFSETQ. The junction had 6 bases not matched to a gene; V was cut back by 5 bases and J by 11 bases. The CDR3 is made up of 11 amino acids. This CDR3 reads CASREGTEAFF. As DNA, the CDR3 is TGCGCCAGCAGAGAGGGGACAGAGGCTTTCTTT.

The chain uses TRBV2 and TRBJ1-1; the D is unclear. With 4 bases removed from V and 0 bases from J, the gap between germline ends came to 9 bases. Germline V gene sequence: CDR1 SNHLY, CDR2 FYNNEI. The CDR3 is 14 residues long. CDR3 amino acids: CASSVEGLNTEAFF. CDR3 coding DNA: TGTGCCAGCAGTGTCGAGGGCTTGAACACTGAAGCTTTCTTT.

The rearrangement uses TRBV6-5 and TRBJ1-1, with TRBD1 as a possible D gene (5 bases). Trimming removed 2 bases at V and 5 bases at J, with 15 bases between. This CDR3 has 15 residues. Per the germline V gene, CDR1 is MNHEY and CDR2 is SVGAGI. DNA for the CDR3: TGTGCCAGCAGTTACGATTTTCTCGGGGGAACTGAAGCTTTCTTT. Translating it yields CASSYDFLGGTEAFF.

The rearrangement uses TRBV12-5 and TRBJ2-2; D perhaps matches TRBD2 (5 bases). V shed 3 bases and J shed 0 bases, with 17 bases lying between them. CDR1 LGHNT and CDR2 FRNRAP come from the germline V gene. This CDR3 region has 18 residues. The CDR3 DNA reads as TGTGCTAGTGGTTTAATCCTGGGTCGGGAAGCGAACACCGGGGAGCTGTTTTTT. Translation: CASGLILGREANTGELFF.

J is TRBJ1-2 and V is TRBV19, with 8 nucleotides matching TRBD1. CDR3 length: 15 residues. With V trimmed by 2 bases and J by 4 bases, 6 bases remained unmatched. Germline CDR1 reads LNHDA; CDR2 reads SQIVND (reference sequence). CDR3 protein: CASSISRDRIYGYTF. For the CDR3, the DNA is TGTGCCAGTAGTATAAGCCGGGACAGGATCTATGGCTACACCTTC.

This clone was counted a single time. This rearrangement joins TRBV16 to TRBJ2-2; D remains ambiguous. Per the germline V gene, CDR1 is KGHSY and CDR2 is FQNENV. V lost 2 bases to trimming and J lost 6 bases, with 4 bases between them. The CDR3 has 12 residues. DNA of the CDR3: TGTGCCAGCAGCCAAAGGCCCGGGGAGCTGTTTTTT. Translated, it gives CASSQRPGELFF.

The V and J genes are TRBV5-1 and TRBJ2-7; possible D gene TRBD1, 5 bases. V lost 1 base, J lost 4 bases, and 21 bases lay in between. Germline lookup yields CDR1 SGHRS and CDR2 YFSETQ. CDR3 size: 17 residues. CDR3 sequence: CASSLYGPTGLTYEQYF. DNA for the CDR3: TGCGCCAGCAGCTTGTATGGCCCTACAGGTTTGACGTACGAGCAGTACTTC. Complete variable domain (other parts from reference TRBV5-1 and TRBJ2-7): KAGVTQTPRYLIKTRGQQVTLSCSPISGHRSVSWYQQTPGQGLQFLFEYFSETQRNKGNFPGRFSGRQFSNSRSEMNVSTLELGDSALYLCASSLYGPTGLTYEQYFGPGTRLTVT.

CDR3 nucleotide sequence: TGTGCCAGCAAAAAACAGGGGTCGGCTGGAAACACCATATATTTT. Translation gives CASKKQGSAGNTIYF. The chain employs TRBV2 and TRBJ1-3, with 7 bases matching TRBD1. J was trimmed by 2 bases and V by 7 bases; bases with no gene match: 8. Germline V gene lookup returns CDR1 SNHLY and CDR2 FYNNEI. The CDR3 extends over 15 amino acids.

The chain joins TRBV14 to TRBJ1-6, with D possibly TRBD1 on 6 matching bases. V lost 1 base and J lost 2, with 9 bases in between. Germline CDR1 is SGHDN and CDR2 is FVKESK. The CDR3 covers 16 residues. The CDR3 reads CASSQGRGAYNSPLHF. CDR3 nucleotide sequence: TGTGCCAGCAGCCAAGGCAGGGGCGCCTATAATTCACCCCTCCACTTT. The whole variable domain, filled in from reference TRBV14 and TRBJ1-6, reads EAGVTQFPSHSVIEKGQTVTLRCDPISGHDNLYWYRRVMGKEIKFLLHFVKESKQDESGMPNNRFLAERTGGTYSTLKVQPAELEDSGVYFCASSQGRGAYNSPLHFGNGTRLTVT.

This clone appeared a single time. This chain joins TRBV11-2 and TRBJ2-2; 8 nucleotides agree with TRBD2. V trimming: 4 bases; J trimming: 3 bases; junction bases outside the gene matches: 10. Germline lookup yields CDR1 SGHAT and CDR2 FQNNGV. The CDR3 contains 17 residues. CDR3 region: CASSSLREGWYTGELFF. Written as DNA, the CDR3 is TGTGCCAGCAGCTCTCTACGGGAGGGATGGTACACCGGGGAGCTGTTTTTT.

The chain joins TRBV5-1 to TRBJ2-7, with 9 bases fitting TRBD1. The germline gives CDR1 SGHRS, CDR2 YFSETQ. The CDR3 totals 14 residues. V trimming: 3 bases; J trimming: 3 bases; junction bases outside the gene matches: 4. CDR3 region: CASSSSTGGYEQYF. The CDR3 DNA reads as TGCGCCAGCAGCTCATCGACAGGGGGCTACGAGCAGTACTTC.

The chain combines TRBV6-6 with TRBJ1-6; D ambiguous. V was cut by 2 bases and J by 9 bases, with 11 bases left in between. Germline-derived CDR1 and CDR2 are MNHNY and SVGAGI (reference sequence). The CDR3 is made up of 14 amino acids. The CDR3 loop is CASSYDGTGSPLHF. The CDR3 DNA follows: TGTGCCAGCAGTTACGATGGCACCGGTTCACCCCTCCACTTT.

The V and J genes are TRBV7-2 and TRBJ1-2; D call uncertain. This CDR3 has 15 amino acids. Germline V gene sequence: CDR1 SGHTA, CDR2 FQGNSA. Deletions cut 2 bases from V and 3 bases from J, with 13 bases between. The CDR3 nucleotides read TGTGCCAGCAGCTTACGGGGTTTTCCAGACTATGGCTACACCTTC. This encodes CASSLRGFPDYGYTF.

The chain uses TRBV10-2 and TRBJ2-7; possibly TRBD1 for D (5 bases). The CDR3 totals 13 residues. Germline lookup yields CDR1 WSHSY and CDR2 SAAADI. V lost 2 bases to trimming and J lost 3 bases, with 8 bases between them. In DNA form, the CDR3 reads TGCGCCAGCAGTGAGGGCAGGGTCTACGAGCAGTACTTC. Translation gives CASSEGRVYEQYF.